This T cell receptor beta chain is from a study of cytomegalovirus exposure and HLA in healthy donors (dated by TCRdb to 2017 to 2019). About the study as a whole: An earlier analysis of about 560 of the donors reported 276 Gb of sequence data and 95 million to 130 million unique TCR beta sequences obtained from about 179 million T cells. Approximately 300 gigabases of sequencing data and approximately 80 million unique TCR sequences were included in an early release covering several hundred HLA-typed donors. Of the 350 to 450 genotyped donors, 65% to 90% fell in the genetic ancestry cluster associated with self-reported Caucasian donors. The study aimed to test whether cataloging public T cell receptors could reveal signatures of past pathogen exposure. The T cell repertoires of several hundred subjects were profiled by immunosequencing and related to cytomegalovirus serostatus. Besides the first cohort of 666 subjects, a separate validation cohort made up of 120 different subjects was used. High-throughput TCR immunosequencing, statistical association of individual TCRs with disease status, and machine learning were combined to predict cytomegalovirus infection status. A later analysis re-examined previously published TCR beta repertoires from 500 to 700 donors and added high-resolution HLA genotyping to investigate patterns of TCR occurrence. Rather than using new phenotypic data, the later analysis identified candidate immune exposures from TCR beta sequences and from how often those sequences occurred across donors. An earlier analysis of fewer than 750 of the donors used high-throughput TCR beta sequencing to judge whether each TCR beta V gene segment behaved as functional or pseudogenic. Donor age, sex, ethnicity and CMV serostatus were compiled alongside the repertoire data. In a later genetic analysis, genome-wide SNP genotypes for about 55% of the roughly 700 donors were used, and that subset was treated as a discovery cohort. Every repertoire in the discovery cohort had been generated on one and the same sequencing platform. HLA typing covered class I and class II loci at four-digit resolution. Typing coverage varied by locus: roughly 629-640 donors for A, B, C, DRB1 and DQB1; approximately 500 for DQA1; approximately 610 for DPA1; approximately 450 for DPB1. Roughly five DR-DQ haplotypes were treated as single units for association and clustering because of strong linkage in the cohort. Among some 400 genotyped donors of the cohort, an average of around 250,000 unique TCR beta nucleotide sequences was sequenced per donor, of which about 18% were non-productive.

CDR1 and CDR2 (ENHRY, SYGVKD) derive from the germline V gene. Reading from cysteine to phenylalanine, the CDR3 counts 13 amino acids. Of all the DNA, just the CDR3 is kept, 39 bases in frame from base 1. V is shortened by 6 bases, J by 3 bases, and the region joining them spans 9 bases. Overall study results and their limits: In a later analysis, 15,000 to 20,000 TCR beta sequences were associated with specific HLA alleles at a false discovery rate of 0.05. In a later genetic analysis, a missense DCLRE1C variant was associated with V-gene and J-gene trimming of TCR beta chains, and the association was replicated in an independent cohort. In the study, 150 to 200 TCR beta chains were listed as associated with cytomegalovirus. In an earlier analysis of over 550 of the donors, most TCR beta V segments were observed in productive rearrangements about 87% or about 30% of the time, broadly matching IMGT annotations. A cluster of highly shared sequence variants was judged likely to be a technical artifact of the sequencing pipeline. When HLA alleles, especially DR and DQ, strongly co-occurred, attributing TCR associations to individual alleles was difficult. Because HLA typing was missing for some donors at each locus, association tests included only the typed subset. Some IMGT-functional V segments, including TRBV6-2 and TRBV6-3, could not be distinguished by the 87-base-pair reads and were therefore excluded. Compared with equally common non-associated chains, HLA-associated TCR beta chains in a later analysis were more clonally expanded and had lower generation probabilities. A further reported finding was that TCR beta sequences accurately predicted the HLA-A and HLA-B alleles for most subjects in the first cohort. Presence/absence analyses assumed roughly uniform sequencing depth across donors, an assumption that may not hold. CMV serostatus was the only immune exposure information available for the cohort. Cytomegalovirus status was reported to be diagnosed by the classifier with high specificity and sensitivity in both the original and validation cohorts. Only TCR beta chains were sequenced in this cohort, and the absence of alpha or paired-chain data limited detectable features. In a later analysis, TCR association rates were found to vary across HLA loci, with the most associated TCRs seen for DRB1 alleles and the fewest for HLA-C alleles. Most TCR sequences were seen in very few donors, while some public TCRs were found in many individuals. A later analysis found that most CMV-associated TCR beta chains appeared HLA-restricted, with HLA associations seemingly driven largely by CMV exposure. It was suggested by the authors that the approach could potentially be generalized to other disease states and immunological phenotypes. A few of the identified cytomegalovirus-associated TCR beta chains were confirmed in vitro to be specific for cytomegalovirus antigens. A later analysis reported that several top co-occurrence clusters appeared linked to parvovirus B19, influenza, CMV and Epstein-Barr virus. Correlated functional status among segregating V segments might reflect linkage disequilibrium, but an unknown experimental factor could not be ruled out. In a later genetic analysis, fewer N-insertions in productive TCRs were reported among donors in an Asian-associated ancestry cluster than the roughly 640-donor mean. The earlier analysis of 587 of the donors excluded around 17 rarely observed V segments, including chromosome 9 orphons, because counts were too low.

In total, roughly 670 healthy bone marrow donors made up the cohort. Cohort members were all nominally healthy when sampled, although unrecorded immune exposures were likely present. The donor tested CMV seronegative, placing the donor among the 350 to 400 seronegative members of the cohort. Each donor provided a peripheral blood sample, and peripheral blood mononuclear cells were used for TCR beta sequencing. The Qiagen DNeasy Blood Extraction Kit was used to extract genomic DNA from the blood cell samples. The library relied on the immunoSEQ multiplex PCR assay. For the multiplex PCR, a mixture combining 60 forward primers for TCR Vbeta segments and 13 reverse primers for TCR Jbeta segments was used. The CDR3 region of rearranged TCR beta genes was amplified from genomic DNA by a multiplex PCR assay. Amplified TCR beta libraries were sequenced as 87-base-pair reads on the Illumina HiSeq System. In the authors' own workflow: A later analysis counted around 72 million unique TCR beta chains across the 700 or so repertoires, and around 9.9 million of these chains were shared by at least two donors. Raw reads were error-corrected and collapsed into unique sequences with a nearest-neighbor algorithm that merged closely related sequences to remove PCR and sequencing errors. Alignment of CDR3 sequences to IMGT reference sequences was used to assign V, D and J gene segments. For a sequence to be retained, at least a six-nucleotide match to both a V gene segment and a J gene segment was required. Rearrangements were classified as productive when the CDR3 lacked stop codons and remained in frame with V and J, and all other rearrangements were classified as non-productive. CDR3 was defined by IMGT convention, running from the second conserved V-encoded cysteine to the conserved J-encoded phenylalanine. Sequences without an unambiguous match to a single V gene segment were excluded from the earlier analysis of 500 to 700 of the donors. An earlier analysis of 500 to 700 of the donors classified V segments as functional when productive rearrangements were above 56.7% and as segregating when the standard deviation between donors was above 5%. A statistical classification framework was developed to diagnose cytomegalovirus status using the catalog of TCR beta chain sequences. In a later analysis, V and J genes were assigned by comparing TCR nucleotide sequences against IMGT/GENE-DB human TR gene sequences. The TCRdist pipeline was used in a later analysis to assign CDR3 sequences and most-parsimonious VDJ recombination scenarios. In a later analysis, every TCR beta chain was defined by the combination of its CDR3 amino acid sequence and its V-gene family, and reads without a unique V-gene family were dropped. In a later analysis, 450 to 600 highly shared, low-generation-probability nucleotide sequences were removed to address suspected cross-contamination and a sequencing artifact. In a later analysis, a clonal expansion index for each public chain was calculated from normalized within-repertoire ranks of inferred template counts. In a later analysis, generation probabilities were computed using a VDJ recombination model fitted to out-of-frame rearrangements, and the results were checked against IGoR. In a later analysis, TCR-TCR, TCR-HLA and TCR-CMV co-occurrence was scored with hypergeometric tests, and a repertoire-size bias correction was applied to TCR pairs. To estimate false discovery rates, a later analysis permuted the HLA or CMV assignments 20 times. A later analysis grouped co-occurring TCRs with DBSCAN, adding TCRdist sequence similarity when clustering within HLA-allele-positive subsets. Co-occurrence clustering excluded repertoires with fewer than 30,000 or more than 120,000 public chains, plus five with anomalous nucleotide sharing. Sourced from immuneACCESS, this table was stored by TCRdb with only in-frame sequences that have V and J called. A share of the clones is absent; for the studies checked, an unresolved V gene accounts for under half, and the remainder has no known explanation. V, J and clone size are taken as reported in that table, and D and trimming were inferred from the DNA itself. Across this sample there are about 69,000 clones, with about 70% seen only once. The top ten constitute over 9.5% of the sample.

A note on this clone: Its antigen remains unidentified. The input lacks base qualities; no much larger clone sits a single base away.

The sample was PBMCs. This chain joins TRBV10-3 to TRBJ1-3; matching of 6 bases hints at TRBD1 as the D gene. This clonotype originated in a woman between 25 and 40 years old in good health and CMV-seronegative. The nucleotides read TGTGCCATCAGCAGGGACAATGGAAACACCATATATTTT. The translation is CAISRDNGNTIYF.